Below, 14 T cell receptor beta chains from the same sample are listed, as sequenced in a study of T cells expressing NK-cell markers. TCRdb re-called the 5' RACE reads; every CDR3 protein appears as one record, without DNA. This table lists 250,000 to 300,000 distinct CDR3 sequences. The source material was blood T cells: a sorted CD56 or NKG2C T cell subset, CD4+ or CD8+ T cells, or bulk PBMC T cells (not recorded which). These receptor sequences come from a woman between 18 and 70 years old in good health.

The chain recombines TRBV14 with TRBJ2-2; TCRdb's D call, TRBD1, is unchecked because there is no DNA. The CDR3 length is 15 residues. Per germline, CDR1 SGHDN and CDR2 FVKESK. The CDR3 is CASSRDRVVTGELFF.

J is TRBJ1-5 and V is TRBV20-1. Germline lookup yields CDR1 DFQATT and CDR2 SNEGSKA (reference sequence). The CDR3 has 14 amino acids. This CDR3 reads CSARDETETQPQHF.

V and J are TRBV30 and TRBJ2-7; with no DNA, the TCRdb D assignment of TRBD2 cannot be verified. In germline, CDR1 is GTSNPN, CDR2 SVGIG (reference sequence). The CDR3 covers 16 residues. CDR3 sequence: CALDRPGQREAYEQYF.

V and J are TRBV5-1 and TRBJ1-3; TCRdb indicates TRBD1, and absent DNA this call remains unverified. Germline CDR1 SGHRS, CDR2 YFSETQ. The CDR3 has 15 residues. The CDR3 region is CASSQGPSSGNTIYF. The variable domain in full, completed from reference TRBV5-1 and TRBJ1-3, reads KAGVTQTPRYLIKTRGQQVTLSCSPISGHRSVSWYQQTPGQGLQFLFEYFSETQRNKGNFPGRFSGRQFSNSRSEMNVSTLELGDSALYLCASSQGPSSGNTIYFGEGSWLTVV.

The CDR3 sequence: CASSLLAGAQDTQYF. This chain joins TRBV12-3 or TRBV12-4 and TRBJ2-3; the D call from TCRdb, TRBD2, cannot be confirmed without DNA. CDR3 length equals 15 residues.

V gene TRBV5-8 combines with J gene TRBJ2-3; the TCRdb call, TRBD2, lacks DNA for checking. The CDR3 extends over 15 amino acids. Germline CDR1 is SGHTS and CDR2 is YDEGEE. The CDR3 reads CASSSDGRYGDTQYF. The full variable domain, with the rest looked up from reference TRBV5-8 and TRBJ2-3, is EAGVTQSPTHLIKTRGQQATLRCSPISGHTSVYWYQQALGLGLQFLLWYDEGEERNRGNFPPRFSGRQFPNYSSELNVNALELEDSALYLCASSSDGRYGDTQYFGPGTRLTVL.

The chain combines TRBV7-2 with TRBJ1-5; the D gene TCRdb calls, TRBD1, cannot be checked with no DNA. The germline V gene encodes CDR1 SGHTA and CDR2 FQGNSA. The CDR3 is 15 amino acids. The CDR3 is CASSRGSVSNQPQHF.

V usage is TRBV7-2 and J usage is TRBJ2-5; TCRdb selects TRBD2, and the lack of DNA leaves this call unchecked. Germline CDR1 and CDR2: SGHTA and FQGNSA. The CDR3 is 15 amino acids. CDR3 protein: CASSLDSGRVETQYF.

The J gene is TRBJ2-4, the V gene TRBV15; TCRdb reports TRBD1, a call that lacks DNA to check it against. Per germline, CDR1 LNHNV and CDR2 YYDKDF (reference sequence). The CDR3 runs 17 residues. CDR3 region: CATSRTLTATDLNIQYF.

CDR3 sequence: CASSPQKGGGEQFF. The chain joins TRBV18 to TRBJ2-1; checking the TCRdb D call of TRBD1 is not possible without DNA. The CDR3 is made up of 14 amino acids. Germline V gene sequence: CDR1 KGHSH, CDR2 LQKENI.

The rearrangement joins TRBV20-1 to TRBJ1-2. Germline V gene data show CDR1 as DFQATT and CDR2 as SNEGSKA (reference sequence). CDR3 size: 13 residues. CDR3 in amino acids: CSARDPGFGGYTF.

V gene TRBV27 combines with J gene TRBJ2-5; as DNA is missing, the TRBD2 call by TCRdb cannot be tested. Per germline, CDR1 MNHEY and CDR2 SMNVEV (reference sequence). CDR3 size: 17 residues. CDR3 residues: CASSLFGGPSKAETQYF.

V usage is TRBV5-4 and J usage is TRBJ2-5; without DNA, the TCRdb call of TRBD1 cannot be checked. This CDR3 is 15 amino acids long. Per germline, CDR1 SGHNT and CDR2 YYREEE (reference sequence). The chain's CDR3 is CASSSGPPYQETQYF.

This chain joins TRBV12-3 or TRBV12-4 and TRBJ2-3; TCRdb gives TRBD1 as the D gene, but with no DNA this cannot be confirmed. This CDR3 has 16 amino acids. The chain's CDR3 is CASSFIQGSGTDTQYF.